This T cell receptor (beta chain) was obtained from a study of cytotoxic CD8 clonotypes in ibrutinib-treated CLL. Overall study results and limits: Clonality increased at ibrutinib response and stayed stable in sustained remission. At progression, however, it fell back toward baseline. Baseline-level clonality went beyond age-matched healthy donors and moved in step with circulating CD8+ T-cell counts.

Researchers set a sequencing depth target of 1 in 200,000 to 1 in 1 million T cells. Libraries were prepared by immunoSEQ multiplex PCR; TCRdb keeps only in-frame clonotypes and omits some of them. The sample consists of around 140,000 clones, 70% to 80% of them appearing once. Worth noting for this clone: The antigen remains undetermined.

CDR3 size: 16 residues. The chain joins TRBV1 to TRBJ2-5. TRBV1 represents a pseudogene. The starting material was PBMCs, obtained after 12 months of ibrutinib treatment. The clonotype originates from a human donor with chronic lymphocytic leukemia. The CDR3 here is CTSRPPGSPCRETQYF. The CDR3, as DNA: TGCACCAGCAGACCCCCCGGAAGCCCGTGCAGAGAGACCCAGTACTTC.